A selection of T cell receptor beta chains follows, all from one sample in a study of cytotoxic CD8 clonotypes in ibrutinib-treated CLL. Only in-frame clones appear in the TCRdb table, and some are missing; sequencing was by immunoSEQ multiplex PCR. The sample yields 120,000 to 150,000 clones, 70% to 80% seen once. This specimen consisted of PBMCs, obtained after 12 months of ibrutinib treatment. These receptors originate from a human donor with chronic lymphocytic leukemia. Each CDR3 is given with its conserved first and last residue. D genes are given only for firm matches. Expanded clones get a size class; other rows say once, few or many, or leave the size out.

size | J | V | D | CDR3 | DNA
- | TRBJ2-7 | TRBV11-3 | - | CASSPQGAYEQYF | TGTGCCAGCAGCCCCCAGGGAGCCTACGAGCAGTACTTC
few | TRBJ1-2 | TRBV20-1 | - | CSAAGNGYTF | TGCAGTGCTGCAGGGAATGGCTACACCTTC
- | TRBJ2-1 | TRBV18 | - | CASSPMRGHNNEQFF | TGTGCCAGCTCACCAATGAGGGGCCATAACAATGAGCAGTTCTTC
- | TRBJ2-1 | TRBV4-3 | - | CASSQGRGGSEQFF | TGCGCCAGCAGCCAAGGCAGGGGCGGGAGTGAGCAGTTCTTC
few | TRBJ1-2 | TRBV28 | - | CASSSGTSALGYGYTF | TGTGCCAGCAGTTCCGGGACCTCCGCCTTGGGCTATGGCTACACCTTC
few | TRBJ2-3 | TRBV5-1 | TRBD2 | CASKTSGWKDTQYF | TGCGCCAGCAAAACTAGCGGATGGAAAGATACGCAGTATTTT
- | TRBJ2-3 | TRBV6-1 | TRBD1 | CASIDLDRVSDTQYF | TGTGCCAGCATCGATCTGGACAGGGTATCAGATACGCAGTATTTT
- | TRBJ2-5 | TRBV2 | - | CASREGETQYF | TGTGCCAGCAGGGAGGGAGAGACCCAGTACTTC
- | TRBJ2-3 | TRBV4-1 | - | CASSHLTGGTDTQYF | TGCGCCAGCAGCCACCTGACAGGCGGCACAGATACGCAGTATTTT
- | TRBJ2-3 | TRBV18 | TRBD2 | CASSPLAGGFEVPTDTQYF | TGTGCCAGCTCACCCCTAGCGGGGGGGTTTGAAGTCCCCACAGATACGCAGTATTTT
- | TRBJ2-7 | TRBV4-1 | - | CASSQSPQEYEQYF | TGCGCCAGCAGCCAAAGCCCTCAGGAATACGAGCAGTACTTC
once | TRBJ2-7 | TRBV11-2 | - | CASSPGVPYEQYF | TGTGCCAGCAGCCCGGGGGTCCCCTACGAGCAGTACTTC
- | TRBJ2-7 | TRBV19 | - | CASSRGTLSYEQYF | TGTGCCAGTAGTAGGGGGACGCTATCCTACGAGCAGTACTTC
- | TRBJ1-2 | TRBV4-2 | TRBD1 | CASSQGGQGANYGYTF | TGTGCCAGCAGCCAAGGGGGACAGGGGGCTAACTATGGCTACACCTTC
- | TRBJ1-2 | TRBV28 | TRBD1 | CASRGGQGGYGYTF | TGTGCCAGCAGGGGGGGACAGGGAGGCTATGGCTACACCTTC
once | TRBJ1-2 | TRBV7-3 | TRBD1 | CASSEGQGLGYTF | TGTGCCAGCAGCGAGGGACAGGGGCTCGGCTACACCTTC
- | TRBJ2-2 | TRBV5-1 | TRBD1 | CASSPQGDTGELFF | TGCGCCAGCAGCCCTCAGGGGGACACCGGGGAGCTGTTTTTT
- | TRBJ2-3 | TRBV14 | TRBD2 | CASSQAWGLAGPGDTQYF | TGTGCCAGCAGCCAAGCGTGGGGACTAGCGGGGCCCGGAGATACGCAGTATTTT
- | TRBJ1-5 | TRBV15 | TRBD1 | CATSSRTGGWQPQHF | TGTGCCACCAGCAGCCGGACAGGGGGCTGGCAGCCCCAGCATTTT
- | TRBJ2-7 | TRBV28 | - | CASSGYEQYF | TGTGCCAGTTCAGGGTACGAGCAGTACTTC
once | TRBJ1-5 | TRBV6-1 | TRBD1 | CASISQGYQPQHF | TGTGCCAGCATATCACAGGGGTATCAGCCCCAGCATTTT
- | TRBJ2-1 | TRBV19 | - | CASSIGRTENNEQFF | TGTGCCAGTAGTATCGGACGAACCGAGAACAATGAGCAGTTCTTC
- | TRBJ2-7 | TRBV15 | TRBD1 | CATSRDRGRSYEQYF | TGTGCCACCAGCAGAGACAGGGGGCGATCCTACGAGCAGTACTTC